These 23 T cell receptor beta chains came from one sample sequenced in a study of cytomegalovirus exposure and HLA in healthy donors. PCR used 60 Vbeta primers and 13 Jbeta primers. The method was immunoSEQ multiplex PCR; TCRdb's version includes in-frame clones alone and lacks a portion of them. The sample includes 150,000 to 200,000 clones. Sample: PBMCs. The receptors stem from a man in his thirties or forties in good health and CMV-seronegative.

V is TRBV30 and J is TRBJ2-7; tentative D call: TRBD2 (6 bases). V lost 1 base and J 0 bases, leaving 10 bases between the germline ends. The CDR3 spans 14 residues. In germline, CDR1 is GTSNPN, CDR2 SVGIG (reference sequence). The CDR3 sequence: CAWSDGGSSYEQYF. The CDR3 coding sequence is TGTGCCTGGAGTGACGGGGGAAGCTCCTACGAGCAGTACTTC.

The V and J genes are TRBV2 and TRBJ1-2; D remains ambiguous. The CDR3 is 17 amino acids. Trimming took off 2 bases at V and 1 base at J, with 17 bases between the two ends. Germline V lookup: CDR1 SNHLY, CDR2 FYNNEI. The CDR3: CASSETKRGRYNYGYTF. The CDR3 nucleotides read TGTGCCAGCAGTGAAACCAAGAGAGGGAGGTATAACTATGGCTACACCTTC.

The chain has TRBV6-5 and TRBJ2-7, with D perhaps matching TRBD1 (5 bases). CDR1 is MNHEY, CDR2 SVGAGI, per germline. CDR3 length: 13 amino acids. Trimming pared 8 bases from V and 0 bases from J, leaving 11 bases between. The CDR3 DNA reads TGTGCCAGCCGACAGTCCGGCTCCTACGAGCAGTACTTC. Its translation is CASRQSGSYEQYF.

J is TRBJ1-1 and V is TRBV27; 8 bases are a match to TRBD1. Germline V lookup: CDR1 MNHEY, CDR2 SMNVEV (reference sequence). V shed 3 bases and J 4 bases; nucleotides not matched to a gene: 4. The CDR3 consists of 14 residues. The chain's CDR3 is CASSFRGRVTEAFF. Here the CDR3 DNA reads TGTGCCAGCAGTTTCAGGGGGCGGGTCACTGAAGCTTTCTTT.

V usage is TRBV11-3 and J usage is TRBJ1-2; D possibly corresponds to TRBD1 (6 bases). CDR3 length: 14 amino acids. V shed 5 bases and J shed 2 bases, with 12 bases lying between them. The germline V gene has CDR1 SGHNT and CDR2 YENEEA. The CDR3 region is CASSPTGTNYGYTF. The CDR3 nucleotides are TGTGCCAGCAGCCCTACAGGGACCAACTATGGCTACACCTTC.

This chain connects TRBV11-2 to TRBJ1-1; weak D call: TRBD1 (5 bases). V was cut by 1 base and J by 1 base, with 10 bases left in between. CDR1 is SGHAT and CDR2 is FQNNGV in the germline V gene. The CDR3 spans 15 residues. The CDR3 region is CASSLAGGGNTEAFF. In DNA, the CDR3 is TGTGCCAGCAGCTTAGCGGGGGGTGGGAACACTGAAGCTTTCTTT.

The CDR3 sequence: CASSLVGGSYNSPLHF. For the CDR3, the DNA is TGTGCCAGCAGCTTGGTCGGGGGCTCCTATAATTCACCCCTCCACTTT. The chain combines TRBV5-6 with TRBJ1-6; D is perhaps TRBD1 (5 bases). The CDR3 is 16 residues long. Germline-derived CDR1 and CDR2 are SGHDT and YYEEEE. The V end was cut by 0 bases, the J end by 0 bases, with 7 bases between.

This chain connects TRBV30 to TRBJ2-7; TRBD1 is a possible D gene (5 bases). Looked up from germline, CDR1 is GTSNPN and CDR2 is SVGIG (reference sequence). V lost 4 bases to trimming and J lost 3 bases, with 7 bases between them. CDR3 length equals 11 residues. CDR3 region: CAWKGFYEQYF. The CDR3 region has the DNA TGTGCCTGGAAGGGGTTCTACGAGCAGTACTTC. Combining the CDR3 with reference TRBV30 and TRBJ2-7 gives the whole variable domain SQTIHQWPATLVQPVGSPLSLECTVEGTSNPNLYWYRQAAGRGLQLLFYSVGIGQISSEVPQNLSASRPQDRQFILSSKKLLLSDSGFYLCAWKGFYEQYFGPGTRLTVT.

The chain combines TRBV2 with TRBJ2-7, with TRBD1 matching 9 bases. V dropped 6 bases and J dropped 5; count of bases not matched to a gene: 5. CDR3 length equals 13 residues. Germline CDR1 SNHLY, CDR2 FYNNEI. The CDR3 sequence is CASREWTGDEQYF. In nucleotides, the CDR3 is TGTGCCAGCAGGGAGTGGACAGGGGACGAGCAGTACTTC.

The chain links TRBV19 to TRBJ2-7, with 9 bases fitting TRBD1. The germline gives CDR1 LNHDA, CDR2 SQIVND (reference sequence). Germline trimming cut 6 bases from V and 5 bases from J; bases unmatched to any gene: 8. This CDR3 region has 14 residues. CDR3: CASSPGQGIHEQYF. DNA for the CDR3: TGTGCCAGTAGCCCGGGACAGGGTATCCACGAGCAGTACTTC.

V usage is TRBV4-3 and J usage is TRBJ2-2, with 9 bases lining up with TRBD2. The ends lost 0 bases at V and 5 bases at J; junction bases unmatched: 7. Germline V gene data show CDR1 as LGHNA and CDR2 as YSLEER. The CDR3 runs 17 residues. CDR3 loop: CASSQDSAGGNTGELFF. The CDR3 bases are TGCGCCAGCAGCCAAGATTCGGCGGGGGGGAATACCGGGGAGCTGTTTTTT.

The rearrangement uses TRBV5-5 and TRBJ2-7; no reliable D call. From germline, CDR1 is SGHKS and CDR2 YYEKEE (reference sequence). V gave up 7 bases and J gave up 3 bases, with 20 bases separating them. CDR3 length: 15 amino acids. The CDR3 nucleotides read TGTGCCAGCGGCGTCGGGTCAGATAATCTCTACGAGCAGTACTTC. Translated, it gives CASGVGSDNLYEQYF. The entire variable domain, with the rest obtained from reference TRBV5-5 and TRBJ2-7, is as follows: DAGVTQSPTHLIKTRGQQVTLRCSPISGHKSVSWYQQVLGQGPQFIFQYYEKEERGRGNFPDRFSARQFPNYSSELNVNALLLGDSALYLCASGVGSDNLYEQYFGPGTRLTVT.

V gene TRBV2 combines with J gene TRBJ2-7; possible D gene TRBD2, 6 bases. The CDR3 has 17 residues. The ends were cut back, 1 base at V and 6 bases at J, with 22 bases in the middle. Germline V CDR1 and CDR2: SNHLY, FYNNEI. CDR3 nucleotides: TGTGCCAGCAGTGAAGGTTGGGGTTGGCAGGGAGCGGGCGAGCAGTACTTC. It specifies CASSEGWGWQGAGEQYF.

The chain uses TRBV6-9 and TRBJ1-1; 8 positions match TRBD1. V shed 2 bases and J 6 bases; nucleotides not matched to a gene: 11. CDR3 size: 16 residues. From germline, CDR1 is MNHGY and CDR2 SVAAGI. DNA for the CDR3: TGTGCCAGCAGTTATACGGACAGGGAGGGAATTCCTGAAGCTTTCTTT. It encodes CASSYTDREGIPEAFF.

This rearrangement joins TRBV19 to TRBJ1-1; D remains unclear. This CDR3 has 16 residues. Germline V lookup: CDR1 LNHDA, CDR2 SQIVND (reference sequence). V lost 2 bases and J lost 1, with 14 bases in between. As DNA, the CDR3 is TGTGCCAGTAGTATACAAGGCGCAGGTCCGAACACTGAAGCTTTCTTT. This sequence encodes CASSIQGAGPNTEAFF.

The chain employs TRBV6-1 and TRBJ1-4, with D unclear. Germline-derived CDR1 and CDR2 are MNHNS and SASEGT. This CDR3 has 12 residues. V was trimmed by 6 bases and J by 3 bases, leaving 5 bases between them. The CDR3 nucleotides read TGTGCCAGCAGGGAGGCTAATGAAAAACTGTTTTTT. This gives the protein CASREANEKLFF.

The chain couples TRBV15 to TRBJ1-6; D is uncertain. The CDR3 consists of 14 residues. Germline V gives CDR1 LNHNV, CDR2 YYDKDF (reference sequence). Trimming cost V 0 bases and J 3 bases, with 3 bases left between them. The CDR3: CATSRDNYNSPLHF. The CDR3, as DNA: TGTGCCACCAGCAGAGACAACTATAATTCACCCCTCCACTTT.

The V and J genes are TRBV5-1 and TRBJ1-4, with TRBD1 matching over 9 bases. Germline trimming cut 2 bases from V and 8 bases from J; bases unmatched to any gene: 4. The CDR3 spans 14 residues. CDR1 is SGHRS, CDR2 YFSETQ, per germline. The CDR3 spells CASSLRDRDEKLFF. DNA for the CDR3: TGCGCCAGCAGCTTACGGGACAGGGACGAAAAACTGTTTTTT.

The J gene is TRBJ2-1, the V gene TRBV19; 7 nucleotides agree with TRBD2. Losses at the gene ends were 6 bases for V and 8 bases for J; bases not matched to a gene: 4. CDR1 is LNHDA, CDR2 SQIVND, per germline (reference sequence). The CDR3 is made up of 12 amino acids. CDR3 sequence (DNA): TGTGCCAGTAGCGGGGGGTTAGATGAGCAGTTCTTC. Translation: CASSGGLDEQFF.

This chain connects TRBV7-6 to TRBJ2-1, with TRBD1 matching over 9 bases. This CDR3 is built from 15 residues. Germline V lookup: CDR1 SGHVS, CDR2 FNYEAQ. Losses at the gene ends were 0 bases for V and 7 bases for J; bases not matched to a gene: 4. DNA of the CDR3: TGTGCCAGCAGCTTAGCGGGACAGGGAATAAATGAGCAGTTCTTC. Protein sequence: CASSLAGQGINEQFF.

J is TRBJ2-4 and V is TRBV27; 11 nucleotides line up with TRBD2. This CDR3 comprises 15 residues. The junction had 3 bases not matched to a gene; V was cut back by 2 bases and J by 6 bases. CDR1 MNHEY and CDR2 SMNVEV come from the germline V gene (reference sequence). Written as DNA, the CDR3 is TGTGCCAGCAGTTTAACGCTAGCGGGAGGAAACATTCAGTACTTC. This codes for CASSLTLAGGNIQYF.

V and J are TRBV6-6 and TRBJ1-1, with a tentative D call TRBD1 (6 bases). The CDR3 runs 14 residues. Between the trimmed V and J ends, which lost 2 bases and 2 bases, there was a span of 9 bases. Germline CDR1 reads MNHNY; CDR2 reads SVGAGI (reference sequence). The CDR3 protein is CASSYLQGNTEAFF. The CDR3 DNA reads TGTGCCAGCAGTTACCTACAGGGAAACACTGAAGCTTTCTTT.

This chain links TRBV5-4 with TRBJ1-4; 10 bases fit TRBD1. This CDR3 has 15 amino acids. Germline V CDR1 and CDR2: SGHNT, YYREEE (reference sequence). The J segment lost 8 bases and the V segment lost 2 bases, leaving 6 bases of the junction unmatched. The CDR3 sequence is CASSFGQGDMEKLFF. The CDR3 nucleotides read TGTGCCAGCAGCTTTGGACAGGGGGACATGGAAAAACTGTTTTTT.